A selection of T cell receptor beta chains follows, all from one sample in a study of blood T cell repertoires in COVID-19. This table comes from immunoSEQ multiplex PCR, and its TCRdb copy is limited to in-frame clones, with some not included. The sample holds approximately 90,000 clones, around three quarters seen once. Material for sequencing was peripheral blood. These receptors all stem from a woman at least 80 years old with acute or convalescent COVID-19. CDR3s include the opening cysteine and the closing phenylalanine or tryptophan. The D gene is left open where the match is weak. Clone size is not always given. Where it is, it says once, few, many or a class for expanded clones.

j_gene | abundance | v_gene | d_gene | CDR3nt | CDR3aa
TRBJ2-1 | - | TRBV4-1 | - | TGCGCCAGCAGCCAAGAGCAGATCAATGAGCAGTTCTTC | CASSQEQINEQFF
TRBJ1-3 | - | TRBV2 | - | TGTGCCAGCAAGGACAGAGGAAACACCATATATTTT | CASKDRGNTIYF
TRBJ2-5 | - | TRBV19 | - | TGTGCCAGTAGTATAGATAGGACAGCTGAGCAAGAGACCCAGTACTTC | CASSIDRTAEQETQYF
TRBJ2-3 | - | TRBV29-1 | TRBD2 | TGCAGCGTCGTAACTTATAGCGGGCGCACAGATACGCAGTATTTT | CSVVTYSGRTDTQYF
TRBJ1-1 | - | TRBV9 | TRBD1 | TGTGCCAGCAGCCGACAGGGGAGAGGGACTGAAGCTTTCTTT | CASSRQGRGTEAFF
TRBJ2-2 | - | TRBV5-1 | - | TGCGCCAGCAGCTTGGCCGGGGTAACCGGGGAGCTGTTTTTT | CASSLAGVTGELFF
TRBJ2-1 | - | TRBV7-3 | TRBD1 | TGTGCCAGCAGCCCTACAGGGGGCAATAACAATGAGCAGTTCTTC | CASSPTGGNNNEQFF
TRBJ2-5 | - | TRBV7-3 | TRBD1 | TGTGCCAGCAGTTCGGGACAGGGAGAGACCCAGTACTTC | CASSSGQGETQYF
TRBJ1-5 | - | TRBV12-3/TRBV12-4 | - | TGTGCCAGCAGTCAGGGCTCCAATCAGCCCCAGCATTTT | CASSQGSNQPQHF
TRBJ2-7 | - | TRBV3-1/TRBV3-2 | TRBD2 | TGTGCCAGCAGCCAAGGTCGGCGGGAGAGGACCTACGAGCAGTACTTC | CASSQGRRERTYEQYF
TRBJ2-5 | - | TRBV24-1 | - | TGTGCCACCAGCGGCGGCAGCCAAGAGACCCAGTACTTC | CATSGGSQETQYF
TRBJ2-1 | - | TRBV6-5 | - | TGTGCCAGCAGTTACCGGGCCTACAATGAGCAGTTCTTC | CASSYRAYNEQFF
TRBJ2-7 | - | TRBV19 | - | TGTGCCAGTAGTATCCACACCTACGAGCAGTACTTC | CASSIHTYEQYF
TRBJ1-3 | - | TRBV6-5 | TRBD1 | TGTGCCAGCATGGCAGGGGGAAGCTCTGGAAACACCATATATTTT | CASMAGGSSGNTIYF
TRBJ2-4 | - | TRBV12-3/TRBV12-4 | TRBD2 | TGTGCCAGCAGTGCTAGCGGAGTCAAGATTCAGTACTTC | CASSASGVKIQYF
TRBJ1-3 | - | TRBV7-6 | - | TGTGCCAGCAGCCCTCCTGGGGGGTTGGGAAACACCATATATTTT | CASSPPGGLGNTIYF
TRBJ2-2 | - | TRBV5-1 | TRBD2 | TGCGCCAGCAATACGGCGGGGCTAGCGGGAGGAACCGGGGAGCTGTTTTTT | CASNTAGLAGGTGELFF
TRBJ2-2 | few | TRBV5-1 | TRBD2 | TGCGCCAGCAGCCCGGGACTAAAGACCGGGGAGCTGTTTTTT | CASSPGLKTGELFF
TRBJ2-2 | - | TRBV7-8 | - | TGTGCCAGCAGCTTACGTGGCAGGGTCTTAACCGGGGAGCTGTTTTTT | CASSLRGRVLTGELFF
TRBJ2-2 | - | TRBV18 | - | TGTGCCAGCTCAACTCCGACAGCGAACACCGGGGAGCTGTTTTTT | CASSTPTANTGELFF
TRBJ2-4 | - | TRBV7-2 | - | TGTGCCAGCAGCCGGGGCTGGGGGGACATTCAGTACTTC | CASSRGWGDIQYF
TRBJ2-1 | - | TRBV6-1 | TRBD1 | TGTGCCAGCAGTGAACAGGGGGCGGGTTACAATGAGCAGTTCTTC | CASSEQGAGYNEQFF
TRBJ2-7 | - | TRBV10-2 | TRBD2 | TGCGCCAGCAGAAGTAGCGGGAGCTCCTACGAGCAGTACTTC | CASRSSGSSYEQYF
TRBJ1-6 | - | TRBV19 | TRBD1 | TGTGCCAGTAAAACAGGGGGCCGTTCACCCCTCCACTTT | CASKTGGRSPLHF
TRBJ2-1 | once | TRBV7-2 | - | TGTGCCAGCAGCTTGATAGCCGGTGAGCAGTTCTTC | CASSLIAGEQFF
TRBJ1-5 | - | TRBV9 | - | TGTGCCAGCAGCGTTACTTTGCCCAGGGTTTCTCAGCCCCAGCATTTT | CASSVTLPRVSQPQHF